A single sample is the source of the 8 T cell receptor beta chains below, sequenced in a study of T-cell memory formation after mild COVID-19. TCRdb ran MiXCR on the 5' RACE reads and lists one entry per CDR3 protein. In the table there are 470,000 or so distinct CDR3 sequences, roughly 18% of which are singletons. The sequenced sample consisted of PBMCs or a T cell subset sorted from them (not recorded which). All receptors come from an adult woman who had mild COVID-19 (a few samples of this study predate the infection). Cell type and time point are not known.

The chain is built from TRBV5-1 and TRBJ1-6; 11 positions match TRBD1. Germline V lookup: CDR1 SGHRS, CDR2 YFSETQ. Losses at the gene ends were 6 bases for V and 13 bases for J; bases not matched to a gene: 12. This CDR3 spans 15 amino acids. The chain's CDR3 is CASNDPDRGLFPLHF. Written as DNA, the CDR3 is TGCGCCAGCAACGACCCGGACAGGGGGCTTTTTCCCCTCCACTTT.

The sample holds a few counts of this clonotype. The chain recombines TRBV4-3 with TRBJ1-5; no firm D call. Germline-derived CDR1 and CDR2 are LGHNA and YSLEER. V shed 4 bases and J shed 2 bases, with 12 bases lying between them. CDR3 length: 15 residues. The chain's CDR3 is CASSPDLWGNQPQHF. CDR3 DNA: TGCGCCAGCAGCCCGGACCTTTGGGGCAATCAGCCCCAGCATTTT.

This clonotype turned up a few times. The chain carries TRBV3-1 and TRBJ2-7; 8 bases line up with TRBD2. The CDR3 runs 15 residues. V was clipped by 3 bases and J by 3 bases; unmatched bases: 7. Germline CDR1 and CDR2: LGHDT and YNNKEL (reference sequence). CDR3: CASSHGGTRVYEQYF. In DNA, the CDR3 is TGTGCCAGCAGCCACGGCGGGACTAGGGTCTACGAGCAGTACTTC.

V is TRBV18 and J is TRBJ2-3; possible D gene TRBD1, 5 bases. The length of the CDR3 is 15 residues. V shed 6 bases and J shed 5 bases, with 18 bases lying between them. Germline loops: CDR1 KGHSH, CDR2 LQKENI. CDR3: CASSTAIGAVDTQYF. CDR3 in DNA: TGTGCCAGCTCCACGGCGATAGGGGCGGTAGATACGCAGTATTTT.

The chain has TRBV5-1 and TRBJ2-5, with 9 bases matching TRBD2. V dropped 4 bases and J dropped 3; count of bases not matched to a gene: 7. This CDR3 has 15 amino acids. Germline-derived CDR1 and CDR2 are SGHRS and YFSETQ. DNA of the CDR3: TGCGCCAGCAGCCCCGCGGGGGGGCCCGAAGAGACCCAGTACTTC. It translates to CASSPAGGPEETQYF. The whole variable domain, filled in from reference TRBV5-1 and TRBJ2-5, reads KAGVTQTPRYLIKTRGQQVTLSCSPISGHRSVSWYQQTPGQGLQFLFEYFSETQRNKGNFPGRFSGRQFSNSRSEMNVSTLELGDSALYLCASSPAGGPEETQYFGPGTRLLVL.

There are a few counts of this clonotype. The genes are TRBV25-1 and TRBJ2-7; 8 bases align to TRBD1. After removal of 1 base from V and 5 bases from J, the junction contained 10 bases not matched to a gene. Germline assignment: CDR1 MGHDK and CDR2 SYGVNS. CDR3 length equals 16 residues. The CDR3 sequence: CASSESRRGLRDEQYF. CDR3 DNA sequence: TGTGCCAGCAGTGAATCCCGCAGGGGGCTACGGGACGAGCAGTACTTC.

The gene calls are TRBV12-3 or TRBV12-4 and TRBJ1-2; 8 bases agree with TRBD1. This CDR3 is built from 16 residues. The ends lost 6 bases at V and 3 bases at J; junction bases unmatched: 12. The CDR3 loop is CASSSLRQGSYYGYTF. The CDR3 nucleotides are TGTGCCAGCAGCTCCTTAAGACAGGGGAGTTACTATGGCTACACCTTC.

At least ten counts were recorded for this clonotype. The gene calls are TRBV6-6 and TRBJ1-2, with 10 bases fitting TRBD1. Germline V gives CDR1 MNHNY, CDR2 SVGAGI (reference sequence). The V gene end was trimmed by 5 bases and the J gene end by 7 bases; junction bases not matched to a gene: 10. The CDR3 has 15 residues. The CDR3 protein is CASSDWDRGFSGYTF. In DNA form, the CDR3 reads TGTGCCAGCAGTGACTGGGACAGGGGATTCTCTGGCTACACCTTC.